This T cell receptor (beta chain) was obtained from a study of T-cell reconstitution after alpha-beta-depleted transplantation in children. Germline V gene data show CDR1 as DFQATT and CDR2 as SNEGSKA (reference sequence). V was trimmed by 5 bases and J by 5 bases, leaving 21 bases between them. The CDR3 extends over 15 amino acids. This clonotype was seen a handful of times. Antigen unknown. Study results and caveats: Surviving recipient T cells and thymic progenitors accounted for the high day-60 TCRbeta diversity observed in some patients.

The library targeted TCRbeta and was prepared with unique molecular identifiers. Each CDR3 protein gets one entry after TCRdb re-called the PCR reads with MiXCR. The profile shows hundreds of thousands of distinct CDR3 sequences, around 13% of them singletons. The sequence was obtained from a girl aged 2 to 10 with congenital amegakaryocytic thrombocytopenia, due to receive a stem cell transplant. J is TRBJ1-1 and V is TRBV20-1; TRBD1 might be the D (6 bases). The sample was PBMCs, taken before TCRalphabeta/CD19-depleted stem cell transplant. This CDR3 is CSALERGGAWTEAFF. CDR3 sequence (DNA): TGCAGTGCTCTAGAGAGGGGGGGGGCTTGGACTGAAGCTTTCTTT.